The sequence of this T cell receptor beta chain was determined in a study of T cells after yellow fever vaccination. General study findings and limits: A large majority of primary-vaccination clones showed up again after the booster (approximately 96% CD4, 85% to 90% CD8). By day 5 rather than day 15, the secondary response had peaked, though it was weaker.

The sample holds many counts of this clonotype. Its specificity is unknown. They built TCR cDNA with 5'RACE template switching, a step that put in a universal primer site and UMIs. MiXCR, applied by TCRdb to the 5' RACE reads, yields one record per CDR3 protein. The sample has under 70,000 distinct CDR3 sequences; roughly 6.9% are singletons. The CDR3 is 14 residues long. Per germline, CDR1 DFQATT and CDR2 SNEGSKA (reference sequence). V lost 5 bases and J lost 7; bases outside the gene matches: 5. The chain links TRBV20-1 to TRBJ2-1; 13 nucleotides match TRBD2. The sequenced sample was CD8+ T cells sorted from PBMCs, obtained on the day of the first yellow fever vaccination. This receptor was identified in a young man who received the YFV17D yellow fever vaccine. This chain's CDR3 is CSAATSGGANEQFF. Here the CDR3 DNA reads TGCAGTGCTGCTACTAGCGGGGGGGCAAATGAGCAGTTCTTC.